This T cell receptor beta chain was captured by sequencing in a study of shared T cell receptors in the human thymus. The CDR3 loop spans 17 amino acids. CDR1 is SEHNR and CDR2 is FQNEAQ in the germline V gene (reference sequence). J lost 6 bases, V lost 5 bases, and 14 bases had no gene match. Clones were read by immunoSEQ multiplex PCR, and TCRdb kept only the in-frame ones, dropping some. Of approximately 400,000 clones listed, over 90% are singletons. This TCR was recovered from a human donor. The rearrangement joins TRBV7-9 to TRBJ1-3; 9 bases match TRBD1. Sample: thymocytes. CDR3 bases: TGTGCCAGCAGCCCTCGACAGGGGGGCGAAGAAGTAAACACCATATATTTT. Residues: CASSPRQGGEEVNTIYF.